Each of the 23 T cell receptor beta chains below was sequenced from the same sample in a study of radiotherapy plus CTLA-4 blockade in lung cancer. Clones were read by immunoSEQ multiplex PCR, and TCRdb kept only the in-frame ones, dropping some. The sample gives roughly 59,000 clones, 72% of which show up once; about 8.3% is in the top ten. Specimen: peripheral blood, collected from a patient treated with radiotherapy plus ipilimumab. These TCRs come from a human donor with non-small cell lung cancer whose response to radiotherapy plus ipilimumab could not be evaluated.

The rearrangement links TRBV6-4 to TRBJ2-3; 10 bases are a match to TRBD2. J gave up 0 bases and V 0 bases, and 6 bases lay outside the gene matches. The CDR3 runs to 18 residues. In germline, CDR1 is MRHNA, CDR2 SNTAGT. The CDR3 sequence: CASSDSKRGGHSTDTQYF. The DNA of the CDR3 is TGTGCCAGCAGTGACTCTAAGCGGGGGGGTCATAGCACAGATACGCAGTATTTT.

The rearrangement joins TRBV15 to TRBJ2-4; possibly TRBD1 for D (6 bases). Per germline, CDR1 LNHNV and CDR2 YYDKDF (reference sequence). This CDR3 region has 16 residues. The V gene lost 3 bases and the J gene lost 3 bases, with 15 bases spanning the gap. CDR3 bases: TGTGCCACCAGCAGCCACCAGGGGTCCCTCAAAAACATTCAGTACTTC. It translates to CATSSHQGSLKNIQYF.

V and J are TRBV4-1 and TRBJ2-5; D gene ambiguous. V lost 2 bases to trimming and J lost 2 bases, with 12 bases between them. The CDR3 has 15 residues. The V gene's germline CDR1 is MGHRA and CDR2 YSYEKL. CDR3 sequence: CASSQNRLGQETQYF. The CDR3, as DNA: TGCGCCAGCAGCCAAAACCGACTCGGACAAGAGACCCAGTACTTC.

A few counts support this clone. V is TRBV29-1 and J is TRBJ1-1; D is ambiguous. From germline, CDR1 is SQVTM and CDR2 ANQGSEA. The CDR3 covers 13 residues. Trimming pared 4 bases from V and 1 base from J, leaving 10 bases between. The CDR3 loop is CSVGRDSNTEAFF. The DNA for the CDR3 is TGCAGCGTTGGTCGGGATTCGAACACTGAAGCTTTCTTT.

This clone was recorded only once. This chain links TRBV2 with TRBJ2-7, with TRBD2 matching 14 bases. This CDR3 has 18 residues. Trimming removed 3 bases from V and 3 bases from J; junction bases left unmatched: 10. Germline CDR1 reads SNHLY; CDR2 reads FYNNEI. This CDR3 reads CASSDLGTSGSQSYEQYF. DNA of the CDR3: TGTGCCAGCAGTGACCTCGGGACTAGCGGGAGCCAAAGCTACGAGCAGTACTTC.

This clone was detected a few times. This chain links TRBV5-4 with TRBJ1-3; 9 bases map to TRBD1. The CDR3 is made up of 13 amino acids. Unmatched junction bases numbered 3, after V lost 4 bases and J lost 7 bases. Germline-derived CDR1 and CDR2 are SGHNT and YYREEE (reference sequence). CDR3 amino acids: CASSRGTGNTIYF. DNA for the CDR3: TGTGCCAGCAGCCGCGGGACAGGGAACACCATATATTTT.

The chain employs TRBV6-1 and TRBJ2-7, with D possibly being TRBD1 (5 bases). Per the germline V gene, CDR1 is MNHNS and CDR2 is SASEGT. CDR3 length equals 11 residues. Trimming took 1 base from V and 9 from J, leaving 7 bases between them. The CDR3 is CASSEVRGQYF. CDR3 nucleotides: TGTGCCAGCAGTGAAGTAAGGGGGCAGTACTTC.

This chain joins TRBV19 and TRBJ1-4; perhaps TRBD1 as D (6 bases). The germline V gene has CDR1 LNHDA and CDR2 SQIVND (reference sequence). V was cut by 4 bases and J by 3 bases, with 12 bases left in between. The CDR3 runs 15 residues. The DNA of the CDR3 is TGTGCCAGTAGTAAAACGACAGGTCCTAATGAAAAACTGTTTTTT. As protein: CASSKTTGPNEKLFF.

This clone was seen only a few times. J is TRBJ2-7 and V is TRBV4-2, with unresolved D. Germline values: CDR1 LGHNA, CDR2 YNFKEQ. The CDR3 sequence is 14 residues long. Trimming stripped 0 bases from V and 0 bases from J, with 6 bases between. As DNA, the CDR3 is TGTGCCAGCAGCCAAGAAATGAGCTCCTACGAGCAGTACTTC. As protein: CASSQEMSSYEQYF.

About this clone itself: Being one base from a much bigger clone, this may be a read error. The CDR3 protein is CASSPDRVNTEAFF. The CDR3 bases are TGTGCCAGCAGCCCGGACAGGGTGAACACTGAAGCTTTCTTT. The chain carries TRBV7-2 and TRBJ1-1; 8 nucleotides match TRBD1. The V segment lost 5 bases and the J segment 0 bases; nucleotides outside the gene matches: 2. The CDR3 runs to 14 residues. Looked up from germline, CDR1 is SGHTA and CDR2 is FQGNSA.

This chain links TRBV27 with TRBJ1-1; 8 bases line up with TRBD1. V shed 5 bases and J 11 bases; nucleotides not matched to a gene: 13. CDR1 and CDR2 (germline): MNHEY, SMNVEV (reference sequence). The CDR3 has 14 amino acids. The CDR3 is CASSPTGGLQRAFF. CDR3 in DNA: TGTGCCAGCAGTCCTACAGGGGGGTTGCAGCGGGCTTTCTTT.

This clone was seen a single time. The V call is TRBV6-5, the J call TRBJ2-7, with D possibly TRBD1 on 6 matching bases. This CDR3 spans 13 amino acids. CDR1 MNHEY and CDR2 SVGAGI come from the germline V gene. Trimming cost V 4 bases and J 4 bases, with 11 bases left between them. CDR3 in DNA: TGTGCCAGCAGTTCCGGGACACCTTACGAGCAGTACTTC. Encoded protein: CASSSGTPYEQYF.

The V call is TRBV7-3, the J call TRBJ2-7; D is undetermined. This CDR3 is 13 amino acids long. CDR1 and CDR2 (germline): SGHTA, FQGTGA. Trimming left V 0 bases short and J 3 bases short, with 6 bases between. The CDR3 bases are TGTGCCAGCAGCTTAACCCGAGGCTACGAGCAGTACTTC. Translating it yields CASSLTRGYEQYF.

The J gene is TRBJ2-3, the V gene TRBV4-1, with 8 bases aligning to TRBD2. J lost 5 bases, V lost 4 bases, and 14 bases had no gene match. The CDR3 extends over 17 amino acids. Germline-derived CDR1 and CDR2 are MGHRA and YSYEKL. CDR3 coding DNA: TGCGCCAGCAGCCGTTCTACTAGCGGACAAAGGGAAGATACGCAGTATTTT. Translation: CASSRSTSGQREDTQYF.

J is TRBJ2-7 and V is TRBV5-4; 9 bases map to TRBD2. The V gene end was trimmed by 4 bases and the J gene end by 7 bases; junction bases not matched to a gene: 15. The CDR3 loop spans 16 amino acids. The germline gives CDR1 SGHNT, CDR2 YYREEE (reference sequence). The CDR3 loop is CASSPEPSGGPGEQYF. In nucleotides, the CDR3 is TGTGCCAGCAGCCCAGAACCAAGCGGGGGGCCAGGGGAGCAGTACTTC.

The V gene is TRBV5-8, the J gene TRBJ2-5; the match to TRBD2 covers 7 bases. CDR1 SGHTS and CDR2 YDEGEE come from the germline V gene. This CDR3 spans 14 amino acids. J gave up 6 bases and V 0 bases, and 5 bases lay outside the gene matches. CDR3 DNA sequence: TGTGCCAGCAGCTTGGGGGAGGGGTGGCAGACCCAGTACTTC. This codes for CASSLGEGWQTQYF.

This sequence joins TRBV6-1 and TRBJ2-7, with 7 positions matching TRBD1. J was trimmed by 3 bases and V by 10 bases; bases with no gene match: 6. This CDR3 comprises 12 residues. Germline CDR1 is MNHNS and CDR2 is SASEGT. The CDR3 sequence: CATGQTDYEQYF. CDR3 DNA: TGTGCCACGGGACAGACAGACTACGAGCAGTACTTC.

The chain couples TRBV2 to TRBJ2-3; D is unclear. Germline V gives CDR1 SNHLY, CDR2 FYNNEI. V shed 10 bases and J shed 3 bases, with 11 bases lying between them. The CDR3 runs 12 residues. DNA for the CDR3: TGTGCCAACTCGGGTGCAACAGATACGCAGTATTTT. Translated: CANSGATDTQYF.

The chain recombines TRBV11-2 with TRBJ2-7, with a weak D call TRBD2 (5 bases). Germline V gene data show CDR1 as SGHAT and CDR2 as FQNNGV. The CDR3 consists of 14 residues. V was pared by 5 bases and J by 5 bases, with 16 bases between. The CDR3 spells CASSPGVDIHEQYF. CDR3 DNA sequence: TGTGCCAGCAGCCCCGGGGTAGATATCCACGAGCAGTACTTC.

There are a few counts of this clone. V and J are TRBV6-1 and TRBJ1-1; no definite D call. The CDR3 contains 15 residues. Trimming took 2 bases from V and 7 from J, leaving 17 bases between them. CDR1 is MNHNS and CDR2 is SASEGT in the germline V gene. The CDR3: CASSEPTRRGSEAFF. The DNA for the CDR3 is TGTGCCAGCAGTGAACCCACTCGGAGAGGGAGTGAAGCTTTCTTT.

The V call is TRBV18, the J call TRBJ2-7, with TRBD1 matching 7 bases. V was clipped by 3 bases and J by 3 bases; unmatched bases: 5. CDR1 and CDR2 (germline): KGHSH, LQKENI. The CDR3 runs 14 residues. This CDR3 is CASSPGTEGYEQYF. Written as DNA, the CDR3 is TGTGCCAGCTCACCCGGGACAGAGGGCTACGAGCAGTACTTC.

CDR3 sequence (DNA): TGTGCAACCAGGGCAGGCCGGGAAGCTTTCTTT. This gives the protein CATRAGREAFF. V usage is TRBV6-5 and J usage is TRBJ1-1; a weak D match, TRBD1 (5 bases). This CDR3 region has 11 residues. Per the germline V gene, CDR1 is MNHEY and CDR2 is SVGAGI.

The V and J genes are TRBV4-1 and TRBJ2-1; 12 positions agree with TRBD2. J lost 12 bases, V lost 3 bases, and 6 bases had no gene match. Germline V gene lookup returns CDR1 MGHRA and CDR2 YSYEKL. This CDR3 comprises 14 residues. The CDR3: CASSQTSGSHWQFF. CDR3 nucleotides: TGCGCCAGCAGCCAGACTAGCGGGAGTCATTGGCAGTTCTTC.